This TCR beta chain was retrieved from a study of blood T cell repertoires in COVID-19. About the research overall: The United States, Italy and Spain were the sources of the acute and convalescent COVID-19 samples. Sources were T cells, B-cell-depleted T cells, or PBMCs; the material itself was cDNA or gDNA.

As processed by the authors: Amplification of reference gene primers provided the estimated nucleated cell counts. Sequencing used immunoSEQ multiplex PCR; TCRdb keeps in-frame clones, though not all of them. The V and J calls and clone size are taken from that table; D and trimming were inferred from the DNA. The sample has about 94,000 clones; about 80% are singletons. This receptor was taken from a human donor in a cohort sampled during active COVID-19. The specimen was peripheral blood.

In nucleotides, the CDR3 is TGTGCCTGGGCAGGGGGCGCGGTAGAGACCCAGTACTTC. This sequence encodes CAWAGGAVETQYF. This chain joins TRBV30 and TRBJ2-5, with TRBD1 matching over 8 bases. Germline CDR1 reads GTSNPN; CDR2 reads SVGIG (reference sequence). Trimming at V came to 5 bases and at J to 4 bases, leaving 6 bases not matched to a gene. The CDR3 sequence is 13 residues long.